Presented here are 9 T cell receptor beta chains from one specimen sequenced in a study of cytotoxic CD8 clonotypes in ibrutinib-treated CLL. The data were produced by immunoSEQ multiplex PCR, yet TCRdb's version contains in-frame clones alone and is incomplete. The sample consists of more than 300,000 clones, around four fifths of them appearing once. The sequences come from PBMCs, collected before ibrutinib treatment. These receptor sequences come from a human donor with chronic lymphocytic leukemia.

This clone was seen a single time. At the DNA level, this CDR3 is encoded by other sequences in the same sample as well. The V and J genes are TRBV7-2 and TRBJ2-1, with a weak D call TRBD2 (5 bases). This CDR3 has 12 residues. V was trimmed by 3 bases and J by 8 bases, leaving 8 bases between them. Germline values: CDR1 SGHTA, CDR2 FQGNSA. The CDR3 region has the DNA TGTGCCAGCAGCTTGGACTGGGATGAGCAGTTCTTC. This gives the protein CASSLDWDEQFF.

The chain is built from TRBV13 and TRBJ1-2; D gene uncertain. The CDR3 length is 10 residues. The germline V and J ends were trimmed by 4 bases and 8 bases, with 5 bases remaining between them. Germline CDR1 reads PRHDT; CDR2 reads FYEKMQ (reference sequence). The chain's CDR3 is CASSSLGYTF. CDR3 sequence (DNA): TGTGCCAGCAGCTCCCTAGGCTACACCTTC. Based on the CDR3 plus reference TRBV13 and TRBJ1-2, the full variable domain is AAGVIQSPRHLIKEKRETATLKCYPIPRHDTVYWYQQGPGQDPQFLISFYEKMQSDKGSIPDRFSAQQFSDYHSELNMSSLELGDSALYFCASSSLGYTFGSGTRLTVV.

The chain has TRBV7-9 and TRBJ1-3, with D tentatively TRBD1 (6 bases). CDR1 is SEHNR, CDR2 FQNEAQ, per germline (reference sequence). Between the trimmed V and J ends, which lost 5 bases and 1 base, there was a span of 9 bases. This CDR3 contains 14 residues. CDR3 sequence reads: CASSVGGSGNTIYF. The CDR3 DNA is TGTGCCAGCAGCGTAGGGGGGTCTGGAAACACCATATATTTT.

This chain uses TRBV21-1 with TRBJ2-7. TRBV21-1 is a pseudogene segment. The CDR3 length is 12 residues. This chain's CDR3 is CASSKGGYEQYF. Here the CDR3 DNA reads TGTGCCAGCAGCAAAGGTGGGTACGAGCAGTACTTC.

The rearrangement uses TRBV9 and TRBJ2-7; 8 bases line up with TRBD1. Trimming at V came to 2 bases and at J to 1 base, leaving 5 bases not matched to a gene. The germline V gene encodes CDR1 SGDLS and CDR2 YYNGEE. The length of the CDR3 is 15 residues. Here the CDR3 reads CASSVQDRASYEQYF. CDR3 DNA: TGTGCCAGCAGCGTCCAGGACAGGGCGTCCTACGAGCAGTACTTC. The full variable domain, rest sourced from reference TRBV9 and TRBJ2-7, is DSGVTQTPKHLITATGQRVTLRCSPRSGDLSVYWYQQSLDQGLQFLIQYYNGEERAKGNILERFSAQQFPDLHSELNLSSLELGDSALYFCASSVQDRASYEQYFGPGTRLTVT.

The chain is built from TRBV2 and TRBJ2-4; 9 bases line up with TRBD2. J lost 8 bases, V lost 7 bases, and 3 bases had no gene match. CDR1 and CDR2 (germline): SNHLY, FYNNEI. The CDR3 contains 12 residues. The CDR3, as DNA: TGTGCCAGCAAAGAGCGGGGGGACATTCAGTACTTC. Protein sequence: CASKERGDIQYF. Full variable domain (rest looked up from reference TRBV2 and TRBJ2-4): EPEVTQTPSHQVTQMGQEVILRCVPISNHLYFYWYRQILGQKVEFLVSFYNNEISEKSEIFDDQFSVERPDGSNFTLKIRSTKLEDSAMYFCASKERGDIQYFGAGTRLSVL.

This chain connects TRBV7-2 to TRBJ2-1; weak D call: TRBD2 (6 bases). Germline V gene lookup returns CDR1 SGHTA and CDR2 FQGNSA. The V and J ends lost 0 bases and 7 bases respectively, with 13 bases between them. This CDR3 has 15 residues. For the CDR3, the DNA is TGTGCCAGCAGCTTAGCGGAGAGCGGGTGGAATGAGCAGTTCTTC. Translated, it gives CASSLAESGWNEQFF.

V and J are TRBV7-2 and TRBJ2-2; weak D call: TRBD1 (6 bases). With 5 bases removed from V and 1 base from J, the gap between germline ends came to 11 bases. The germline V gene encodes CDR1 SGHTA and CDR2 FQGNSA. This CDR3 is 15 amino acids long. The chain's CDR3 is CASSRQALNTGELFF. CDR3 nucleotide sequence: TGTGCCAGCAGCCGACAGGCTCTGAACACCGGGGAGCTGTTTTTT.

This clone was seen more than once but under ten times. This sequence joins TRBV6-5 and TRBJ1-4, with 8 bases identical to TRBD1. The CDR3 covers 14 residues. Germline CDR1 MNHEY, CDR2 SVGAGI. The J segment lost 6 bases and the V segment lost 2 bases, leaving 2 bases of the junction unmatched. The CDR3 nucleotides are TGTGCCAGCAGTTACGTGACAGGGGATGAAAAACTGTTTTTT. Its protein product is CASSYVTGDEKLFF.